A selection of T cell receptor beta chains follows, all from one sample in a study of graft-versus-host responses after intestinal transplantation. These receptors' targets are unknown. The repertoire was sequenced with immunoSEQ multiplex PCR; TCRdb's copy has only in-frame clones and lacks some. The sample has over 90,000 clones, 91% seen once. The sequenced sample was unstimulated CD4+ T cells sorted from spleen or lymph node cells, obtained before transplant. All receptors come from a human donor who was the organ donor for an intestinal transplant. The CDR3 runs from the conserved cysteine through the conserved F or W. The D gene is left open where the match is weak. Clone size is given for some rows only: seen once, a few or many times, or a class if the clone is expanded.

clone_size: NA
d_call: NA
v_call: TRBV4-3
j_call: TRBJ1-5
cdr3_nt: TGCGCCAGCAGCCAAGACAGGGGTGTCAATCAGCCCCAGCATTTT
cdr3_aa: CASSQDRGVNQPQHF

clone_size: once
d_call: NA
v_call: TRBV29-1
j_call: TRBJ1-2
cdr3_nt: TGCAGCGTTTCACAGGATCCCACCTATGGCTACACCTTC
cdr3_aa: CSVSQDPTYGYTF

clone_size: once
d_call: NA
v_call: TRBV4-1
j_call: TRBJ2-1
cdr3_nt: TGCGCCAGCAGTGGGGGGGCTTTCGTTGAGCAGTTCTTC
cdr3_aa: CASSGGAFVEQFF

clone_size: NA
d_call: NA
v_call: TRBV7-2
j_call: TRBJ2-4
cdr3_nt: TGTGCCAGCAGCCGGCAGCGGGTGGGGGGCATTCAGTACTTC
cdr3_aa: CASSRQRVGGIQYF

clone_size: NA
d_call: NA
v_call: TRBV7-9
j_call: TRBJ1-2
cdr3_nt: TGTGCCAGCAGCTTCACGGCACGGGACATGGGGTACTATGGCTACACCTTC
cdr3_aa: CASSFTARDMGYYGYTF

clone_size: NA
d_call: NA
v_call: TRBV25-1
j_call: TRBJ2-3
cdr3_nt: TGTGCCAGCAGTGCCCCCCCTGGCGTGCGGCTCACAGATACGCAGTATTTT
cdr3_aa: CASSAPPGVRLTDTQYF

clone_size: once
d_call: TRBD2
v_call: TRBV7-6
j_call: TRBJ2-7
cdr3_nt: TGTGCCAGCAGCTTGGGGGGGCTAGCGGGGACTTACGAGCAGTACTTC
cdr3_aa: CASSLGGLAGTYEQYF

clone_size: NA
d_call: NA
v_call: TRBV19
j_call: TRBJ1-5
cdr3_nt: TGTGCCAGTAGTATAGGTAAAAATCAGCCCCAGCATTTT
cdr3_aa: CASSIGKNQPQHF

clone_size: NA
d_call: NA
v_call: TRBV20-1
j_call: TRBJ2-5
cdr3_nt: TGCAGTGCTAGAGATCGGGAGACCCAGTACTTC
cdr3_aa: CSARDRETQYF

clone_size: NA
d_call: NA
v_call: TRBV9
j_call: TRBJ1-3
cdr3_nt: TGTGCCAGCAGTCACGACAGCTCTGGAAACACCATATATTTT
cdr3_aa: CASSHDSSGNTIYF

clone_size: once
d_call: NA
v_call: TRBV27
j_call: TRBJ1-6
cdr3_nt: TGTGCCAGCAGTTCGAGGGTTGTCTATAATTCACCCCTCCACTTT
cdr3_aa: CASSSRVVYNSPLHF

clone_size: NA
d_call: NA
v_call: TRBV28
j_call: TRBJ2-7
cdr3_nt: TGTGCCAGCAGTTATTCGGGGGACTACGAGCAGTACTTC
cdr3_aa: CASSYSGDYEQYF

clone_size: NA
d_call: TRBD1
v_call: TRBV7-3
j_call: TRBJ1-6
cdr3_nt: TGTGCCAGCAGCTTAAAAAGACAGGGTGGTAATTCACCCCTCCACTTT
cdr3_aa: CASSLKRQGGNSPLHF

clone_size: few
d_call: NA
v_call: TRBV21-1
j_call: TRBJ1-2
cdr3_nt: TGTGCCAGCAGCAAGGACAGATGTTATGGCTACACCTTC
cdr3_aa: CASSKDRCYGYTF

clone_size: NA
d_call: NA
v_call: TRBV5-1
j_call: TRBJ2-6
cdr3_nt: TGCGCCAGCAGCTTCGGGGGTTCTGGGGCCAACGTCCTGACTTTC
cdr3_aa: CASSFGGSGANVLTF

clone_size: NA
d_call: TRBD1
v_call: TRBV30
j_call: TRBJ1-2
cdr3_nt: TGTGCCTGCTCAAGACAGGGCGGCCCTACTCGCGGTGGCTATGGCTACACCTTC
cdr3_aa: CACSRQGGPTRGGYGYTF

clone_size: NA
d_call: NA
v_call: TRBV18
j_call: TRBJ1-5
cdr3_nt: TGTGCCAGCTCACCAACAGAAACTAGCAATCAGCCCCAGCATTTT
cdr3_aa: CASSPTETSNQPQHF

clone_size: NA
d_call: NA
v_call: TRBV10-3
j_call: TRBJ1-6
cdr3_nt: TGTGCCATCAGTGGAGGGGGCTATAATTCACCCCTCCACTTT
cdr3_aa: CAISGGGYNSPLHF

clone_size: NA
d_call: NA
v_call: TRBV7-2
j_call: TRBJ1-2
cdr3_nt: TGTGCCAGCAGCTTAACGGGGTCCGGCTATGGCTACACCTTC
cdr3_aa: CASSLTGSGYGYTF

clone_size: NA
d_call: TRBD2
v_call: TRBV11-2
j_call: TRBJ2-5
cdr3_nt: TGTGCCAGCAGCTTATTGAGCGGGGAAGAGACCCAGTACTTC
cdr3_aa: CASSLLSGEETQYF

clone_size: NA
d_call: NA
v_call: TRBV6-1
j_call: TRBJ1-1
cdr3_nt: TGTGCCAGCAGTGAAGCGCTAAATTATCCATTGAACACTGAAGCTTTCTTT
cdr3_aa: CASSEALNYPLNTEAFF

clone_size: NA
d_call: TRBD1
v_call: TRBV5-1
j_call: TRBJ1-4
cdr3_nt: TGCGCCAGCAGCCAACAGGGGAACGAAGAAAAACTGTTTTTT
cdr3_aa: CASSQQGNEEKLFF